This T cell receptor (beta chain) appears in the sequencing data of a study of CD8 T cells in Susac syndrome. Reverse transcription of 0.5 to 1 ug RNA was carried out with random hexamers. TCRdb passed the immunoSEQ multiplex PCR reads through MiXCR, listing each CDR3 protein once. This sample yields about 140,000 distinct CDR3 sequences, of which approximately 95% are seen a single time; over 0.09% belongs to the top ten. CDR3 length: 12 residues. V lost 7 bases to trimming and J lost 3 bases, with 8 bases between them. This sequence originates from a human donor with multiple sclerosis. The sample comprised CD4+ T cells from PBMCs. The V call is TRBV12-3 or TRBV12-4, the J call TRBJ2-3, with unresolved D. The CDR3 spells CASNLGTDTQYF. Here the CDR3 DNA reads TGTGCCAGCAACCTAGGGACAGATACGCAGTATTTT.